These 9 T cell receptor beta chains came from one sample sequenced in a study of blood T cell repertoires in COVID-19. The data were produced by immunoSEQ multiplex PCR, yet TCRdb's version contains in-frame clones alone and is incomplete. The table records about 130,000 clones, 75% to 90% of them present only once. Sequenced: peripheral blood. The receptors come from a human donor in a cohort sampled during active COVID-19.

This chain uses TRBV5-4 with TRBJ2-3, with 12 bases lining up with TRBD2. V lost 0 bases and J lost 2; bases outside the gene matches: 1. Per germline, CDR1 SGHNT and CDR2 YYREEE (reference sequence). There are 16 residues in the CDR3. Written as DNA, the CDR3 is TGTGCCAGCAGCTTGGGGACTAGCGGGGACACAGATACGCAGTATTTT. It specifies CASSLGTSGDTDTQYF.

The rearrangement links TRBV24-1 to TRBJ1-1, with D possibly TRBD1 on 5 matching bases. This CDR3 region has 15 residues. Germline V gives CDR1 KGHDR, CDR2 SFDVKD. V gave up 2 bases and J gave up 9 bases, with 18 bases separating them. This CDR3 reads CATSDSGNYGGKAFF. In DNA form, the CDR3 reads TGTGCCACCAGTGATTCTGGAAATTATGGGGGGAAAGCTTTCTTT.

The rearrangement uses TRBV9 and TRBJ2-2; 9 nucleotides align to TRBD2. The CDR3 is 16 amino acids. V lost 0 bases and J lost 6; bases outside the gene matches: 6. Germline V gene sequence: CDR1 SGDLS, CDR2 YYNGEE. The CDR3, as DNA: TGTGCCAGCAGCGTAGATAGCGGGAGAGCGGCCGGGGAGCTGTTTTTT. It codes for CASSVDSGRAAGELFF.

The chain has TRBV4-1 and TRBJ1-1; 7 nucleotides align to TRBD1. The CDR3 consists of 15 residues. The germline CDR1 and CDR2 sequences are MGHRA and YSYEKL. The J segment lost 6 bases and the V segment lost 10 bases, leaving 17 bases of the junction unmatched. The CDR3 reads CANWYTGQAGPEAFF. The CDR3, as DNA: TGCGCCAATTGGTACACAGGACAGGCCGGGCCTGAAGCTTTCTTT.

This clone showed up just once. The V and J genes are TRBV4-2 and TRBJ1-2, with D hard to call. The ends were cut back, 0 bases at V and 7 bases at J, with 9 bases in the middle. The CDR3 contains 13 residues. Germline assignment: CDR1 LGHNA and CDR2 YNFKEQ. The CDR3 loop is CASSQDPSGGYTF. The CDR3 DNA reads TGTGCCAGCAGCCAAGATCCTTCGGGTGGCTACACCTTC.

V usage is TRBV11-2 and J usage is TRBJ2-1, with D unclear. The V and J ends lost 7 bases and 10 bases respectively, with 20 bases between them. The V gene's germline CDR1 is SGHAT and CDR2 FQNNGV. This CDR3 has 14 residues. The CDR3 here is CASTPIVLLREQFF. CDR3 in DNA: TGTGCCAGCACTCCAATAGTACTACTTAGGGAGCAGTTCTTC.

CDR3 sequence reads: CASSLVGGNYGYTF. The CDR3 nucleotides are TGTGCCAGCAGCTTAGTTGGGGGGAACTATGGCTACACCTTC. V and J are TRBV11-2 and TRBJ1-2; possible D gene TRBD1, 5 bases. The CDR3 sequence is 14 residues long. V shed 1 base and J shed 2 bases, with 8 bases lying between them. CDR1 and CDR2 from the germline V gene are SGHAT and FQNNGV.

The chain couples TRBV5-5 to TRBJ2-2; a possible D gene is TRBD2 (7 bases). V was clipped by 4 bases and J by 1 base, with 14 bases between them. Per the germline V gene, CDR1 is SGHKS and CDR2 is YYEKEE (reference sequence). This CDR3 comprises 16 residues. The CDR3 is CASSPTGGRNTGELFF. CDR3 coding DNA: TGTGCCAGCAGCCCAACGGGGGGCCGGAACACCGGGGAGCTGTTTTTT. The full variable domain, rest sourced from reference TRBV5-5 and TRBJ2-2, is DAGVTQSPTHLIKTRGQQVTLRCSPISGHKSVSWYQQVLGQGPQFIFQYYEKEERGRGNFPDRFSARQFPNYSSELNVNALLLGDSALYLCASSPTGGRNTGELFFGEGSRLTVL.

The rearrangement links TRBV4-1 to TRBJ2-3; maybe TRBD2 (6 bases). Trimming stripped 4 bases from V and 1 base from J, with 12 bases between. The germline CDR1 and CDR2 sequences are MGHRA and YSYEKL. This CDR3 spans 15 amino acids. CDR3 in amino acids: CASSRGDGGTDTQYF. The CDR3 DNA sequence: TGCGCCAGCAGCCGGGGGGACGGGGGCACAGATACGCAGTATTTT.